The T cell receptor beta chain under discussion was sequenced for a study of blood T cell repertoires in COVID-19. The participants were between about 18 and 95 years old and came from 24 US areas. Self-reported history from a screening survey and questionnaire set each donor's cohort. All recovered Cohort 3 donors got two negative PCRs, got clearance, or saw symptom resolution. Deletions cut 7 bases from V and 4 bases from J, with 22 bases between. Per germline, CDR1 LNHDA and CDR2 SQIVND (reference sequence). This CDR3 region has 16 residues. How the authors handled the data: Estimates of nucleated cell counts were drawn from the amplification of reference gene primers. The assay was immunoSEQ multiplex PCR, and TCRdb's table has in-frame clones only and misses some. Clone size and the V and J calls come from that table; the DNA yielded D and trimming. Here the sample spans hundreds of thousands of clones, approximately 85% being singletons.

This chain connects TRBV19 to TRBJ1-2, with D maybe TRBD1 (6 bases). Specimen: PBMCs or T cells enriched from blood (not recorded which). The receptor's source is a woman aged 45 to 65 who had recovered from COVID-19. The CDR3, as DNA: TGTGCCAGTAAACCCCTCCGAGACAGGACCCTCTATGGCTACACCTTC. Translated: CASKPLRDRTLYGYTF. The full variable domain, in which reference TRBV19 and TRBJ1-2 provide the parts outside the CDR3, is DGGITQSPKYLFRKEGQNVTLSCEQNLNHDAMYWYRQDPGQGLRLIYYSQIVNDFQKGDIAEGYSVSREKKESFPLTVTSAQKNPTAFYLCASKPLRDRTLYGYTFGSGTRLTVV.